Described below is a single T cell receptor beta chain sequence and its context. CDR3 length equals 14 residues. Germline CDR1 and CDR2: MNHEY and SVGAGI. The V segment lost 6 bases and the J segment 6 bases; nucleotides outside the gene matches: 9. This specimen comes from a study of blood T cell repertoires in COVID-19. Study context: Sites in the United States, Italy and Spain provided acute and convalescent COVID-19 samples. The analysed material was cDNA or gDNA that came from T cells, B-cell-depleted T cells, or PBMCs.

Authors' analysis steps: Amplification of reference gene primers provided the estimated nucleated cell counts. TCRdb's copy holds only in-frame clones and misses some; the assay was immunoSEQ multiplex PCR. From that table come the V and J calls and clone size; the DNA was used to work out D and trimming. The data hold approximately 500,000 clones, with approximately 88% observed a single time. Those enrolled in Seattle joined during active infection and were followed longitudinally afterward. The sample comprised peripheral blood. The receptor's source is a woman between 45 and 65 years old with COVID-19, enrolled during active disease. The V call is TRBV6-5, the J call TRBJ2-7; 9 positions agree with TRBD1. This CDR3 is CASSSPGQGFEQYF. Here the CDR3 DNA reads TGTGCCAGCAGCAGCCCGGGACAGGGATTCGAGCAGTACTTC.